The clone carrying this T cell receptor (beta chain) has only a few counts. This sample is drawn from a study of regulatory T cells in long-lasting Graves disease. Time point: persistent/refractory GD, antithyroid drugs over 5 years with positive TRAb. PBMCs provided the RNA from which the TCR library was made. Arm-PCR of CDR3 regions and iRepertoire HTBI primers were the basis on which TCR beta libraries were built. In TCRdb, the multiplex PCR reads were re-called with MiXCR into one record per CDR3 protein. The profile shows around 450,000 distinct CDR3 sequences, around a fifth of them singletons. The CDR3 loop spans 14 amino acids. Germline V gene sequence: CDR1 LNHDA, CDR2 SQIVND (reference sequence). Deletions cut 3 bases from V and 6 bases from J, with 12 bases between.

The gene calls are TRBV19 and TRBJ1-5; the D gene is possibly TRBD1 (6 bases). This TCR derives from a female donor with Graves disease. Sequenced material: peripheral blood mononuclear cells (PBMCs), taken when the disease was refractory, from a patient treated with antithyroid drugs. The CDR3 DNA follows: TGTGCCAGTAGTATGGAGGGGGGCTTTCAGCCCCAGCATTTT. It yields the protein CASSMEGGFQPQHF.